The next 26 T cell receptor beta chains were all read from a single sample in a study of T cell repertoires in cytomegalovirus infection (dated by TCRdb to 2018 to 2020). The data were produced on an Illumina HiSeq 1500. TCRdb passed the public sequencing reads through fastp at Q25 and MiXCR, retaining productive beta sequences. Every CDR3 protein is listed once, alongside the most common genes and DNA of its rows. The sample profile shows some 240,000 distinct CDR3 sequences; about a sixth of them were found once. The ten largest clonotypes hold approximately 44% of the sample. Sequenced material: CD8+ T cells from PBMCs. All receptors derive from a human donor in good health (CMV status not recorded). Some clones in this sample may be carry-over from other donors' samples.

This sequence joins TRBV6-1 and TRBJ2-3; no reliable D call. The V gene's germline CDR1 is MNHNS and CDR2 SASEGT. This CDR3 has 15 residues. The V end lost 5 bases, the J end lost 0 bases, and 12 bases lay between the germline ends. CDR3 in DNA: TGTGCCAGCAGTTTATCCCCCTATAGCACAGATACGCAGTATTTT. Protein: CASSLSPYSTDTQYF.

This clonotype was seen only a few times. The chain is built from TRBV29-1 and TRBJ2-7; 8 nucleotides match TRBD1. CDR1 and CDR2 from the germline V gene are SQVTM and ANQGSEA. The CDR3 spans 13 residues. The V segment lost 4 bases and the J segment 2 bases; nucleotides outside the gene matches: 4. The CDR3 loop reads CSVVDRATYEQYF. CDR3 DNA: TGCAGCGTTGTGGACAGGGCGACCTACGAGCAGTACTTC.

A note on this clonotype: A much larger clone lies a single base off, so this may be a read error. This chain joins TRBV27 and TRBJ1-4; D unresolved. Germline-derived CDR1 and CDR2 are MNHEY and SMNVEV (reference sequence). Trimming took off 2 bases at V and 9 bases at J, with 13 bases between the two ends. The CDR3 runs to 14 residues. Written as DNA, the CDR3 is TGTGCCAGCAGTTTAGACGGATTCGGTAAAAAACTGTTTTTT. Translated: CASSLDGFGKKLFF.

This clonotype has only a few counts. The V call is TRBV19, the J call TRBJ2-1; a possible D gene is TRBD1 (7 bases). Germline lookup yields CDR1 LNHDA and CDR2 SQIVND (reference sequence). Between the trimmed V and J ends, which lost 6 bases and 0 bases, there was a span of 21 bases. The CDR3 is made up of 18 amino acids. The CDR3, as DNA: TGTGCCAGTAGCAGGGGGGTTGGTCCGGCCAGCTCCTACAATGAGCAGTTCTTC. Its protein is CASSRGVGPASSYNEQFF.

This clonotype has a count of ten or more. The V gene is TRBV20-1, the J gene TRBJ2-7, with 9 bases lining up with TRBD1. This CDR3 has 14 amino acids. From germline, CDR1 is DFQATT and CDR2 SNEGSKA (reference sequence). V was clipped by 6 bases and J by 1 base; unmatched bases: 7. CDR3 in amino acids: CSALDRGGSYEQYF. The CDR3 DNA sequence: TGCAGTGCCCTTGACAGGGGGGGGTCCTACGAGCAGTACTTC.

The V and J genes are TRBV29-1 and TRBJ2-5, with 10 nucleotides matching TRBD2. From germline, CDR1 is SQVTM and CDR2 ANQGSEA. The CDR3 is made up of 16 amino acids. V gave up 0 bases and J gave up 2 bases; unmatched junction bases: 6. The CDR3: CSVEDLTSGVQETQYF. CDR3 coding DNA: TGCAGCGTTGAAGATCTTACTAGCGGGGTTCAAGAGACCCAGTACTTC.

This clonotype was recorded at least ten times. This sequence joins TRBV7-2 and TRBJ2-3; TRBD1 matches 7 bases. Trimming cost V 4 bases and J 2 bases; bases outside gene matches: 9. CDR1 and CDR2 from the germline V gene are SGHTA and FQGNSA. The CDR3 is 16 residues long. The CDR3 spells CASSSTGTDITDTQYF. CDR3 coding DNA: TGTGCCAGCAGCTCAACCGGGACAGACATCACAGATACGCAGTATTTT.

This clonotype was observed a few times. CDR3 nucleotide sequence: TGCAGTGCTAGAGATCCCGGACAGGGATACTCCTACGAGCAGTACTTC. The encoded protein is CSARDPGQGYSYEQYF. The chain uses TRBV20-1 and TRBJ2-7, with 8 bases lining up with TRBD1. The germline gives CDR1 DFQATT, CDR2 SNEGSKA (reference sequence). This CDR3 comprises 16 residues. The V and J ends lost 0 bases and 0 bases, in that order; junction bases with no gene match: 7.

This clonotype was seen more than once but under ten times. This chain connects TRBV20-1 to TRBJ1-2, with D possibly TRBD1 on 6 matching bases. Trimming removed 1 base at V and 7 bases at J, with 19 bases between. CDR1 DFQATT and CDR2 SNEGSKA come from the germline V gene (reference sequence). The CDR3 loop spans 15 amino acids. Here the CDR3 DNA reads TGCAGTGCTAGAGTACCATCACAGGGTTGGGCTGGCTACACCTTC. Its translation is CSARVPSQGWAGYTF.

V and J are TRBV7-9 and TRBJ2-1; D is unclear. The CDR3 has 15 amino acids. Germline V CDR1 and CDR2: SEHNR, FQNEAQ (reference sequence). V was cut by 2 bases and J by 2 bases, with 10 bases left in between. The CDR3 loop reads CASSLLMDAYNEQFF. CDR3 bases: TGTGCCAGCAGCTTACTCATGGACGCCTACAATGAGCAGTTCTTC.

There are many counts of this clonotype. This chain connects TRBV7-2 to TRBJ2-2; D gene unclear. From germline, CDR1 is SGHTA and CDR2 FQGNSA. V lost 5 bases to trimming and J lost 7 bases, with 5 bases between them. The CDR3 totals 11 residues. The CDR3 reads CASSRRGELFF. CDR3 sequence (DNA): TGTGCCAGCAGCCGCCGCGGGGAGCTGTTTTTT. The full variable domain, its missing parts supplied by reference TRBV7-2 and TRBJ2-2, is GAGVSQSPSNKVTEKGKDVELRCDPISGHTALYWYRQSLGQGLEFLIYFQGNSAPDKSGLPSDRFSAERTGGSVSTLTIQRTQQEDSAVYLCASSRRGELFFGEGSRLTVL.

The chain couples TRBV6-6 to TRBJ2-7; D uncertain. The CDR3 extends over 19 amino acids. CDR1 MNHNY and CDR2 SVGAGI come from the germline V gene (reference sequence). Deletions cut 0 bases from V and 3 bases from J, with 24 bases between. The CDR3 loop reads CASSYSSPGQPLSNYEQYF. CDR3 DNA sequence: TGTGCCAGCAGTTACTCGAGCCCCGGTCAGCCACTTAGTAACTACGAGCAGTACTTC.

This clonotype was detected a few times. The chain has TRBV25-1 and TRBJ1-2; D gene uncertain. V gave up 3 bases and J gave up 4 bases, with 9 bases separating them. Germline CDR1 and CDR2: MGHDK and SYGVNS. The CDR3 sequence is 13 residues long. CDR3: CASSDDGSYGYTF. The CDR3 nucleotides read TGTGCCAGCAGTGACGACGGAAGCTATGGCTACACCTTC.

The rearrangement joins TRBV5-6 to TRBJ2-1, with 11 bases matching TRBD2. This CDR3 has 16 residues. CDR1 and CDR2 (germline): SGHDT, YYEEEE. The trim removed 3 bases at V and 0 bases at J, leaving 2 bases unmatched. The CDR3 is CASSSGLAVSYNEQFF. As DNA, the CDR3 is TGTGCCAGCAGCTCGGGACTAGCGGTCTCCTACAATGAGCAGTTCTTC.

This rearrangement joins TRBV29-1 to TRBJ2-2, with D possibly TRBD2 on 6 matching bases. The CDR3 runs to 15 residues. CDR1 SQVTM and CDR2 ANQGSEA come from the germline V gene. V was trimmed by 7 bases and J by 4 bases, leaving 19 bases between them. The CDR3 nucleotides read TGCAGCGCCCTACACTTAGGGACTCTCACCGGGGAGCTGTTTTTT. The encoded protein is CSALHLGTLTGELFF.

The CDR3 protein is CASSEMTRGSTDTQYF. The CDR3 nucleotides read TGTGCCAGCAGTGAAATGACCCGCGGTAGCACAGATACGCAGTATTTT. This sequence joins TRBV6-1 and TRBJ2-3; D not certain. CDR1 is MNHNS and CDR2 is SASEGT in the germline V gene. This CDR3 has 16 amino acids. V was pared by 2 bases and J by 0 bases, with 12 bases between.

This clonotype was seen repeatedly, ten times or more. For the CDR3, the DNA is TGTGCCATCAGTGACTGGGATGTCTATGGCTACACCTTC. As protein: CAISDWDVYGYTF. This chain uses TRBV10-3 with TRBJ1-2; no firm D call. CDR1 is ENHRY, CDR2 SYGVKD, per germline. This CDR3 region has 13 residues. Trimming shortened V by 3 bases and J by 4 bases, and 9 bases separated the two germline ends.

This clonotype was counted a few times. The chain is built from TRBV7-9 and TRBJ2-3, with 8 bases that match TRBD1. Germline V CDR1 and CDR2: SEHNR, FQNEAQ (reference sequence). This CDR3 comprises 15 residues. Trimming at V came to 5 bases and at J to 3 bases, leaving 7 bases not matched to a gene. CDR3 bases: TGTGCCAGCAGCCACGACAGGGGCTCGACAGATACGCAGTATTTT. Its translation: CASSHDRGSTDTQYF.

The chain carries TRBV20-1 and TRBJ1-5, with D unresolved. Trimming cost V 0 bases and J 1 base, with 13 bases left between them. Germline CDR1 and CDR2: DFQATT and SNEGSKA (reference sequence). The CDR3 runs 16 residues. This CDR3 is CSARDYRAESNQPQHF. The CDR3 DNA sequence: TGCAGTGCTAGAGATTACCGGGCAGAGAGCAATCAGCCCCAGCATTTT.

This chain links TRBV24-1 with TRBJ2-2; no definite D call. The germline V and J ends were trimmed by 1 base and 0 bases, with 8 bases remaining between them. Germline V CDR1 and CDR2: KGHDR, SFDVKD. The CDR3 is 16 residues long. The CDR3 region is CATSDLSGPNTGELFF. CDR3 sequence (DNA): TGTGCCACCAGTGATTTATCAGGACCGAACACCGGGGAGCTGTTTTTT.

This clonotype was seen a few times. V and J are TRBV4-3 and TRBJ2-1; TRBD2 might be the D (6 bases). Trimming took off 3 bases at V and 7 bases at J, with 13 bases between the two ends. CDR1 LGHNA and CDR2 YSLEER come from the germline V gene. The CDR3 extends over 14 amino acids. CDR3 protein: CASSHLGTLNEQFF. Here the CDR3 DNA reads TGCGCCAGCAGCCACCTCGGGACTTTAAATGAGCAGTTCTTC.

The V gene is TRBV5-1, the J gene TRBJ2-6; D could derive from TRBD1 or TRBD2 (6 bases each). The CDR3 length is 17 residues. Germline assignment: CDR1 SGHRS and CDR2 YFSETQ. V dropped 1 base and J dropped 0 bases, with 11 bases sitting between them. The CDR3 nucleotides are TGCGCCAGCAGCTTGCGGGGGCGCTACTCTGGGGCCAACGTCCTGACTTTC. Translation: CASSLRGRYSGANVLTF.

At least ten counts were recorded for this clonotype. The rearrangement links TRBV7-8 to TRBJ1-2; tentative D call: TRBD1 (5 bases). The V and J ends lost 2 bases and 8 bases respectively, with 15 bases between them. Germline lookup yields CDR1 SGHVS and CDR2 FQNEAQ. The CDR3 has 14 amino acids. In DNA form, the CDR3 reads TGTGCCAGCAGCTTACGGGGGGAGGGTAGAGGCTACACCTTC. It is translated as CASSLRGEGRGYTF.

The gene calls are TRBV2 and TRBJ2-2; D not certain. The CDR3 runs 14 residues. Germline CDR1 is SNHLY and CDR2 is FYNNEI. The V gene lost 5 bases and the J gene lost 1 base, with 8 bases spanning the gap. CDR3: CASSPSGNTGELFF. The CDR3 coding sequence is TGTGCCAGCAGTCCCTCGGGGAACACCGGGGAGCTGTTTTTT. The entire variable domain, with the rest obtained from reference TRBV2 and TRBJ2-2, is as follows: EPEVTQTPSHQVTQMGQEVILRCVPISNHLYFYWYRQILGQKVEFLVSFYNNEISEKSEIFDDQFSVERPDGSNFTLKIRSTKLEDSAMYFCASSPSGNTGELFFGEGSRLTVL.

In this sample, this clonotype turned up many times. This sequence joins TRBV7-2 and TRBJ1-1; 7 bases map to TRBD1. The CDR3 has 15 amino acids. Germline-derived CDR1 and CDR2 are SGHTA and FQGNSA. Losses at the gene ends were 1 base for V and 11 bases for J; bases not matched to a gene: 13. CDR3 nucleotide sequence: TGTGCCAGCAGCTTAGTAACAGGGGCCCTCCTTCCGGCTTTCTTT. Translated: CASSLVTGALLPAFF.

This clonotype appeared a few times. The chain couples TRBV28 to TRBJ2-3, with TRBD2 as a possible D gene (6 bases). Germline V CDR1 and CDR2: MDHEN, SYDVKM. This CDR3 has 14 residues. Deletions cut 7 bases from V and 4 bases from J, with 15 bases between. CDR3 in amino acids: CASTVGLLADTQYF. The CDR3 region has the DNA TGTGCCAGCACCGTTGGACTATTAGCAGATACGCAGTATTTT. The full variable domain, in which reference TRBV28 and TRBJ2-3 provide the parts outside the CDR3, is DVKVTQSSRYLVKRTGEKVFLECVQDMDHENMFWYRQDPGLGLRLIYFSYDVKMKEKGDIPEGYSVSREKKERFSLILESASTNQTSMYLCASTVGLLADTQYFGPGTRLTVL.